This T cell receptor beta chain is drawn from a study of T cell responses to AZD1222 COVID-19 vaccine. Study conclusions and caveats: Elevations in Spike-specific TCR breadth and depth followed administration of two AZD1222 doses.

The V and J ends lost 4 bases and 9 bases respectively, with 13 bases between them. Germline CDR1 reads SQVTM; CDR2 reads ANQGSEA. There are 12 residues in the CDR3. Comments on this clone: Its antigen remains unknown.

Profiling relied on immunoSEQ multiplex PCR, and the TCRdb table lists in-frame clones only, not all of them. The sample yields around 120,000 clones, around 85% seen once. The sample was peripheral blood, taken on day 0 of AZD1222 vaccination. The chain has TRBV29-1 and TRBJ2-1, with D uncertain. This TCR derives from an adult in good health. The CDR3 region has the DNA TGCAGCGTTGCAAACAGTGGCGGTGAGCAGTTCTTC. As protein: CSVANSGGEQFF.